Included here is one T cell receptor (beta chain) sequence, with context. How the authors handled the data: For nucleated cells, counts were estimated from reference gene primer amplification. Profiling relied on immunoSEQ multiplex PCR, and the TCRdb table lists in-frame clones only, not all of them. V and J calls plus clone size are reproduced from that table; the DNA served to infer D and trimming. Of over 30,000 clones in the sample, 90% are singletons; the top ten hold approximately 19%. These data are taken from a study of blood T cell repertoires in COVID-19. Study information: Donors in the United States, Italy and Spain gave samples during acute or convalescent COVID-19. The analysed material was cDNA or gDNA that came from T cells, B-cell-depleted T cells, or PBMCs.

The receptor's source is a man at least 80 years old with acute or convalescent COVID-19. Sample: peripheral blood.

CDR3: CASSADISGEQYF. The CDR3 DNA sequence: TGCGCCAGCAGCGCCGATATTAGCGGCGAGCAGTACTTC. The chain couples TRBV5-1 to TRBJ2-7; possible D gene TRBD2, 6 bases. CDR1 and CDR2 (germline): SGHRS, YFSETQ. V dropped 4 bases and J dropped 6 bases, with 14 bases sitting between them. This CDR3 is built from 13 residues.